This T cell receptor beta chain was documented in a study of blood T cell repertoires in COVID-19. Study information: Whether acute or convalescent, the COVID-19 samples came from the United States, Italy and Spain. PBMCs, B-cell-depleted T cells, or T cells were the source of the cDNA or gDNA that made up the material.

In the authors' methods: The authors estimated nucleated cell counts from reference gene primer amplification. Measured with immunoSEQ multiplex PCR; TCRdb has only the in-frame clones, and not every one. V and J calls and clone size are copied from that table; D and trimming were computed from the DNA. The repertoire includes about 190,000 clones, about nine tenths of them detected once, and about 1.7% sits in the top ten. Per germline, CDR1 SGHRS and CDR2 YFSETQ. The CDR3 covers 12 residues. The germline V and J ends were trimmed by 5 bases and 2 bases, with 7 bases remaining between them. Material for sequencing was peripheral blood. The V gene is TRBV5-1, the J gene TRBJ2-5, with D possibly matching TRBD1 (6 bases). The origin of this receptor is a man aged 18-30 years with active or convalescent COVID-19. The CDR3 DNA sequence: TGCGCCAGCAGTGGACAGCAAGAGACCCAGTACTTC. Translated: CASSGQQETQYF.